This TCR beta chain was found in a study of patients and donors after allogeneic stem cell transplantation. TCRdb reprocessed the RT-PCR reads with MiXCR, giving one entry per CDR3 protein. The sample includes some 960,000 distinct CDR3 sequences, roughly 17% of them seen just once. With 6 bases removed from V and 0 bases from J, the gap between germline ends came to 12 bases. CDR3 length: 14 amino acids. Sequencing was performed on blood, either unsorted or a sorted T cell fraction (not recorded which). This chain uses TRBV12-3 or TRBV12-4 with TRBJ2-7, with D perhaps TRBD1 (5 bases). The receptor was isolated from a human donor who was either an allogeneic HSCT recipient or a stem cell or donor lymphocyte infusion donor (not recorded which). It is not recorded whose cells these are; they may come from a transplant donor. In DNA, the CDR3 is TGTGCCAGCAGCTTGACAGCAGACTCCTACGAGCAGTACTTC. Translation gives CASSLTADSYEQYF.